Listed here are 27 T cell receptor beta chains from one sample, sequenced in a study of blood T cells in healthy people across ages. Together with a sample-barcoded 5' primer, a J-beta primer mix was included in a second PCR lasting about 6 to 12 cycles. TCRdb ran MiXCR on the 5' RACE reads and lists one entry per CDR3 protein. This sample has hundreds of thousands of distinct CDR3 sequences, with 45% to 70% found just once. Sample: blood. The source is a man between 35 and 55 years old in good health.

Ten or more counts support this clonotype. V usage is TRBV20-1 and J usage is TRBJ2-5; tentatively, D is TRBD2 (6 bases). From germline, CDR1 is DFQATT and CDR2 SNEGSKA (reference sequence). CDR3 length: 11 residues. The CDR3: CSHGSGETQYF. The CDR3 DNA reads TGCAGCCACGGGAGTGGGGAGACCCAGTACTTC.

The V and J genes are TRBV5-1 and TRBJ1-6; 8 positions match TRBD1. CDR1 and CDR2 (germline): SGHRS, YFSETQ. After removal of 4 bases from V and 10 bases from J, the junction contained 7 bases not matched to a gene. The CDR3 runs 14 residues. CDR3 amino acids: CASSKGQVESPLHF. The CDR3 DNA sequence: TGCGCCAGCAGCAAGGGACAGGTAGAATCACCCCTCCACTTT. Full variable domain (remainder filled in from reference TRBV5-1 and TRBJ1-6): KAGVTQTPRYLIKTRGQQVTLSCSPISGHRSVSWYQQTPGQGLQFLFEYFSETQRNKGNFPGRFSGRQFSNSRSEMNVSTLELGDSALYLCASSKGQVESPLHFGNGTRLTVT.

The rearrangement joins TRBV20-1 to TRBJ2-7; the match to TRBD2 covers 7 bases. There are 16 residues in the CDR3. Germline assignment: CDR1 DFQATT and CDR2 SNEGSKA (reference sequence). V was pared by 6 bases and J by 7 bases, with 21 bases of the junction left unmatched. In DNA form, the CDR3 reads TGCAGTGCGACCCCCCAACTAGCGCAGACCCAGGGTGAGCAGTACTTC. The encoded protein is CSATPQLAQTQGEQYF.

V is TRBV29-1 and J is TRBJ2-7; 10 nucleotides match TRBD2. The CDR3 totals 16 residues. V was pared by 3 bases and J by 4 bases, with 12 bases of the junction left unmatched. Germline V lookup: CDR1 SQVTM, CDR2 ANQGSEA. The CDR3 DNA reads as TGCAGCGTTGAGATTAGCGGGAGGCCCACTAAGTACGAGCAGTACTTC. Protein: CSVEISGRPTKYEQYF.

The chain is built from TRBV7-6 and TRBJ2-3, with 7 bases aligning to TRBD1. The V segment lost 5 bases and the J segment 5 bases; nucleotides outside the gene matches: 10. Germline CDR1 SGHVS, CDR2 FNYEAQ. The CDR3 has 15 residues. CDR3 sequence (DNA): TGTGCCAGCAGCCAACGAGGGGGCGTGGAAGATACGCAGTATTTT. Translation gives CASSQRGGVEDTQYF.

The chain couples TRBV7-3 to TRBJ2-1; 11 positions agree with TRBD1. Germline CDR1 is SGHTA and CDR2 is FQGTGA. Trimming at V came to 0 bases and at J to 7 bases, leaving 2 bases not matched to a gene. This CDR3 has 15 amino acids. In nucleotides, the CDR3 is TGTGCCAGCAGCTTAACTGGACAGGGGGCGAATGAGCAGTTCTTC. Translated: CASSLTGQGANEQFF.

The CDR3 loop reads CASSPVPDSSYEQYF. The CDR3 DNA is TGTGCCAGCAGCCCAGTCCCGGACAGTTCCTACGAGCAGTACTTC. The chain links TRBV7-6 to TRBJ2-4, with D possibly TRBD1 on 6 matching bases. The J call may be in error: the DNA end matches TRBJ2-7 better. The germline V gene has CDR1 SGHVS and CDR2 FNYEAQ. This CDR3 is built from 15 residues.

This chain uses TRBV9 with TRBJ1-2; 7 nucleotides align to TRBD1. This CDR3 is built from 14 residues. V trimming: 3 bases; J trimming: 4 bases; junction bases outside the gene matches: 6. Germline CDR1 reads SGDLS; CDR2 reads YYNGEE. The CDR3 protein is CASSALQGIYGYTF. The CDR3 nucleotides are TGTGCCAGCAGCGCCCTACAGGGGATCTATGGCTACACCTTC.

The CDR3 spells CASSYSGALDTGELFF. The CDR3 region has the DNA TGTGCCAGCAGTTACTCAGGCGCCCTCGACACCGGGGAGCTGTTTTTT. The chain links TRBV6-5 to TRBJ2-2; D not certain. The germline V gene encodes CDR1 MNHEY and CDR2 SVGAGI. The CDR3 is 16 residues long. V dropped 0 bases and J dropped 3 bases, with 11 bases sitting between them.

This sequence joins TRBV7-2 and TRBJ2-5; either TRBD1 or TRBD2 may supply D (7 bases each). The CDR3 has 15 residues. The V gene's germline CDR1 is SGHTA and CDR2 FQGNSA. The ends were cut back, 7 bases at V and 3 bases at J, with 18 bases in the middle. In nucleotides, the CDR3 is TGTGCCAGCAACCAAATGGGGGGGACAGAAGAGACCCAGTACTTC. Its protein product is CASNQMGGTEETQYF.

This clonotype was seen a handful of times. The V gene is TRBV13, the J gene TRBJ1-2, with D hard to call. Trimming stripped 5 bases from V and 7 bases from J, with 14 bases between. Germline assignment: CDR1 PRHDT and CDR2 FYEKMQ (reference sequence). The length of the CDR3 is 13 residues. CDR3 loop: CASSPQWPGGYTF. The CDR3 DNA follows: TGTGCCAGCAGCCCCCAGTGGCCCGGTGGCTACACCTTC. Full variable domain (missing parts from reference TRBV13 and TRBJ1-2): AAGVIQSPRHLIKEKRETATLKCYPIPRHDTVYWYQQGPGQDPQFLISFYEKMQSDKGSIPDRFSAQQFSDYHSELNMSSLELGDSALYFCASSPQWPGGYTFGSGTRLTVV.

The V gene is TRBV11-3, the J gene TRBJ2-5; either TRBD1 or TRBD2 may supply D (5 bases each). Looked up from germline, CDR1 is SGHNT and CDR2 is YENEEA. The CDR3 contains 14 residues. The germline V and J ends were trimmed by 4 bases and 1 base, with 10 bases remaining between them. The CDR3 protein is CASSSYGAQETQYF. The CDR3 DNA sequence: TGTGCCAGCAGCTCTTACGGGGCCCAAGAGACCCAGTACTTC.

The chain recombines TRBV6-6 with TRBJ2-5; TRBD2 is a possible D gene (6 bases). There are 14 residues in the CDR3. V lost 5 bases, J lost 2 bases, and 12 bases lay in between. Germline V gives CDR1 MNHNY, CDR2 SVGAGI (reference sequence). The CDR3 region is CASSKRGIQETQYF. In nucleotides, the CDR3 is TGTGCCAGCAGTAAACGGGGGATTCAAGAGACCCAGTACTTC.

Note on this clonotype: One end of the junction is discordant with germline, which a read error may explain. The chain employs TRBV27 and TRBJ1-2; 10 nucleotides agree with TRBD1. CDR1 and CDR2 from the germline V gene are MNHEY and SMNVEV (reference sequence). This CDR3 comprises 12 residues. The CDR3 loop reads CATSTGGNGYTF. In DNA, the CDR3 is TGCGCCACTTCGACAGGGGGCAATGGCTACACCTTC.

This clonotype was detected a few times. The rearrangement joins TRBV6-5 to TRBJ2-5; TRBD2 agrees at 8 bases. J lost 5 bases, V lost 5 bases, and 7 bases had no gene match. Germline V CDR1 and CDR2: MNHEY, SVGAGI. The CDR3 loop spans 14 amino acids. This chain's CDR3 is CASSGTSRRETQYF. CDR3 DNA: TGTGCCAGCAGTGGGACTAGTCGCCGGGAGACCCAGTACTTC.

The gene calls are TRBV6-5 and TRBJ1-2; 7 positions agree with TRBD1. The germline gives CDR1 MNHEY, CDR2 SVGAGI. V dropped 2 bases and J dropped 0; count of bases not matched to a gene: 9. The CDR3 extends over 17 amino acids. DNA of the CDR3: TGTGCCAGCAGTTACCGGGAAGGGCAGGGGGCTAACTATGGCTACACCTTC. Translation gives CASSYREGQGANYGYTF.

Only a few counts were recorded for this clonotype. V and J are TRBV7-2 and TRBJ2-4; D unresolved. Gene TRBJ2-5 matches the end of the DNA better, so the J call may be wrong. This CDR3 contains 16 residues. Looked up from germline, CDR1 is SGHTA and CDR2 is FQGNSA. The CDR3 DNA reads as TGTGCCAGCAGCTTAATCCCCACCTCCTCCGGAGAGACCCAGTACTTC. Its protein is CASSLIPTSSGETQYF.

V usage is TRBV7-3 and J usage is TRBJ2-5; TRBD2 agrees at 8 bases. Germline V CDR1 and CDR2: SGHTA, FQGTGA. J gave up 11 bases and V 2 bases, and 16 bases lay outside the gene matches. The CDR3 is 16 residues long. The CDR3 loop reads CASSLRGGWGVNEQYF. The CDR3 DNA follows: TGTGCCAGCAGCTTACGGGGGGGCTGGGGCGTTAATGAGCAGTACTTC.

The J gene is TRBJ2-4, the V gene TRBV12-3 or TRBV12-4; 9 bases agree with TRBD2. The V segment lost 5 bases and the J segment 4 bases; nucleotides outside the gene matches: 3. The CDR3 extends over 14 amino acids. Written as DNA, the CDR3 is TGTGCCAGCAGTCTCACTAGCGGGAAAAACATTCAGTACTTC. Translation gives CASSLTSGKNIQYF.

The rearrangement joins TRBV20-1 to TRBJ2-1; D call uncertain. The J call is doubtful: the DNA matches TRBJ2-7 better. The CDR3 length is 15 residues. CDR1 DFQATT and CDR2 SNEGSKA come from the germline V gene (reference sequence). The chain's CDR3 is CSARDNSVRLNEQYF. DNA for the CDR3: TGCAGTGCTAGAGATAATTCGGTTCGCCTCAATGAGCAGTACTTC.

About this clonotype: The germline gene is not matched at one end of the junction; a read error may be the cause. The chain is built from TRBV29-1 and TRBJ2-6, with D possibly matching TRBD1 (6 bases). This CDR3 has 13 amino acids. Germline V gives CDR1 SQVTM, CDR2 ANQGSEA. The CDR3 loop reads CSVTLSGANVLTF. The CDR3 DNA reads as TGCAGCGTGACCCTATCAGGGGCCAATGTCCTGACTTTC. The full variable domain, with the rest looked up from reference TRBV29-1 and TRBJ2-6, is SAVISQKPSRDICQRGTSLTIQCQVDSQVTMMFWYRQQPGQSLTLIATANQGSEATYESGFVIDKFPISRPNLTFSTLTVSNMSPEDSSIYLCSVTLSGANVLTFGAGSRLTVL.

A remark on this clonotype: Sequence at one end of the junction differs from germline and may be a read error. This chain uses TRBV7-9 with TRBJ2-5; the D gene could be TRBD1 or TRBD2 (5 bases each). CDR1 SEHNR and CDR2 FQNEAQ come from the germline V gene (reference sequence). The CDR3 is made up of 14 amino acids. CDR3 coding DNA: TGTGCCAGCAGCTTTACCGGGACCCAAGGGACCCAGTACTTC. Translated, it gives CASSFTGTQGTQYF.

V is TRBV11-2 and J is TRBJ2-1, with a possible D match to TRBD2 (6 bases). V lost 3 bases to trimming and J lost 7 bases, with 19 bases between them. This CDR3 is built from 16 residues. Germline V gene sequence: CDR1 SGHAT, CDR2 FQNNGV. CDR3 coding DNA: TGTGCCAGCAGCTTCACGTTGGGACTCCTACAGAATGAGCAGTTCTTC. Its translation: CASSFTLGLLQNEQFF.

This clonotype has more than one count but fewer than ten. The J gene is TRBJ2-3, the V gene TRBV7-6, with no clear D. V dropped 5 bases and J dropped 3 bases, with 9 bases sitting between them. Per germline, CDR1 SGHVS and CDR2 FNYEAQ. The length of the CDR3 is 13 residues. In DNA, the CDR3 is TGTGCCAGCAGCACACAAATGACAGATACGCAGTATTTT. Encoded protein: CASSTQMTDTQYF.

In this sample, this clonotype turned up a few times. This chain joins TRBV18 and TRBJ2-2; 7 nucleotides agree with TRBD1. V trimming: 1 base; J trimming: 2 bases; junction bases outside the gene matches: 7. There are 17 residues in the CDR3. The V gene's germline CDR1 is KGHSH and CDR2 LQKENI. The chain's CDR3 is CASSPLIRQGNTGELFF. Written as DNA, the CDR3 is TGTGCCAGCTCACCACTTATCCGACAGGGAAACACCGGGGAGCTGTTTTTT.

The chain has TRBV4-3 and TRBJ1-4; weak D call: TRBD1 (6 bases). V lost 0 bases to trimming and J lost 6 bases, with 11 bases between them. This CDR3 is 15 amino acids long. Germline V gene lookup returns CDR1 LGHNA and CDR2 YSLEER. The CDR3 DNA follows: TGCGCCAGCAGCCAAGATCTAGCAGGGGATGAAAAACTGTTTTTT. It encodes CASSQDLAGDEKLFF.

CDR3 coding DNA: TGTGCCAGCAATCAAGGGAACACTGAAGCTTTCTTT. Its translation: CASNQGNTEAFF. The chain uses TRBV6-2 or TRBV6-3 and TRBJ1-1; D remains ambiguous. Germline V CDR1 and CDR2: MNHEY, SVGEGT. The CDR3 consists of 12 residues. V was cut by 7 bases and J by 1 base, with 7 bases left in between.